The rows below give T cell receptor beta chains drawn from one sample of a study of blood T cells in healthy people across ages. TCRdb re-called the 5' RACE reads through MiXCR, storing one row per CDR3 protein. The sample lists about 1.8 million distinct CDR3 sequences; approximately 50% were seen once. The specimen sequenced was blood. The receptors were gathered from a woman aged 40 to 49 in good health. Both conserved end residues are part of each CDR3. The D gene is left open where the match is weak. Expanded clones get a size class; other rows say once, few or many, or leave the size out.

CDR3 protein: CASSQQFYRDEQYF
CDR3 DNA: TGTGCCAGCAGCCAACAGTTTTACAGGGACGAGCAGTACTTC
clone size: .
D gene: .
J gene: TRBJ2-7
V gene: TRBV14

CDR3 protein: CASSLRTGGADFHETQYF
CDR3 DNA: TGTGCCAGCAGCTTACGGACAGGGGGCGCCGATTTCCACGAGACCCAGTACTTC
clone size: .
D gene: TRBD1
J gene: TRBJ2-5
V gene: TRBV7-9

CDR3 protein: CASSPTSGNTIYF
CDR3 DNA: TGTGCCAGCAGCCCCACCTCTGGAAACACCATATATTTT
clone size: .
D gene: .
J gene: TRBJ1-3
V gene: TRBV7-2

CDR3 protein: CASSFDRETDTQYF
CDR3 DNA: TGTGCCAGCAGCTTTGACAGGGAAACAGATACGCAGTATTTT
clone size: .
D gene: TRBD1
J gene: TRBJ2-3
V gene: TRBV7-9

CDR3 protein: CASRERVAYNSPLHF
CDR3 DNA: TGTGCCAGCAGAGAAAGGGTCGCCTATAATTCACCCCTCCACTTT
clone size: once
D gene: .
J gene: TRBJ1-6
V gene: TRBV7-2

CDR3 protein: CASSQRAGGTYEQYF
CDR3 DNA: TGTGCCAGCAGCCAAAGGGCAGGGGGGACCTACGAGCAGTACTTC
clone size: .
D gene: .
J gene: TRBJ2-7
V gene: TRBV4-2

CDR3 protein: CASSAGASYGEETQYF
CDR3 DNA: TGTGCCAGCAGCGCCGGGGCCTCCTACGGGGAAGAGACCCAGTACTTC
clone size: few
D gene: .
J gene: TRBJ2-5
V gene: TRBV9

CDR3 protein: CASSRSHGTEGSPLHF
CDR3 DNA: TGCGCCAGCAGCCGCTCCCACGGGACTGAGGGTTCACCCCTCCACTTT
clone size: .
D gene: .
J gene: TRBJ1-6
V gene: TRBV4-3

CDR3 protein: CASSSPGLAGRYTDTQYF
CDR3 DNA: TGTGCCAGCAGCTCCCCGGGACTAGCGGGGAGGTACACAGATACGCAGTATTTT
clone size: .
D gene: TRBD2
J gene: TRBJ2-3
V gene: TRBV7-2

CDR3 protein: CASSLSLPDRANESAGELFF
CDR3 DNA: TGTGCCAGCAGCTTAAGCCTCCCTGACAGGGCGAACGAGTCGGCCGGGGAGCTGTTTTTT
clone size: .
D gene: TRBD1
J gene: TRBJ2-2
V gene: TRBV13

CDR3 protein: CASSPRTSGYEQYF
CDR3 DNA: TGTGCCAGCAGTCCTCGGACTAGCGGGTACGAGCAGTACTTC
clone size: few
D gene: TRBD2
J gene: TRBJ2-7
V gene: TRBV18

CDR3 protein: CASSLHYGSDTLTLYYNEQFF
CDR3 DNA: TGTGCCAGCAGCTTGCATTATGGTTCAGATACCCTGACCTTGTACTACAATGAGCAGTTCTTC
clone size: .
D gene: .
J gene: TRBJ2-1
V gene: TRBV5-4

CDR3 protein: CASSVAPTGQETQYF
CDR3 DNA: TGTGCCAGCAGCGTAGCTCCGACAGGCCAAGAGACCCAGTACTTC
clone size: few
D gene: .
J gene: TRBJ2-5
V gene: TRBV9

CDR3 protein: CSVPWTGSYGYTF
CDR3 DNA: TGCAGCGTCCCGTGGACAGGGTCTTATGGCTACACCTTC
clone size: .
D gene: TRBD1
J gene: TRBJ1-2
V gene: TRBV29-1

CDR3 protein: CASSLRGTRVSYEQYF
CDR3 DNA: TGTGCCAGCAGCTTAAGGGGGACCCGGGTCTCCTACGAGCAGTACTTC
clone size: few
D gene: .
J gene: TRBJ2-7
V gene: TRBV5-6

CDR3 protein: CASSYVAGGHYEQYF
CDR3 DNA: TGTGCCAGCAGTTACGTAGCGGGGGGACACTACGAGCAGTACTTC
clone size: few
D gene: TRBD2
J gene: TRBJ2-7
V gene: TRBV6-2/TRBV6-3

CDR3 protein: CATSKTLASGGPTDTQYF
CDR3 DNA: TGTGCCACCAGCAAAACTCTCGCTAGCGGGGGACCCACAGATACGCAGTATTTT
clone size: .
D gene: TRBD2
J gene: TRBJ2-3
V gene: TRBV15

CDR3 protein: CAISESGTGPSYEQYF
CDR3 DNA: TGTGCCATCAGTGAGTCAGGGACAGGGCCCTCCTACGAGCAGTACTTC
clone size: .
D gene: TRBD1
J gene: TRBJ2-7
V gene: TRBV10-3

CDR3 protein: CASSQDRNQYYNEQFF
CDR3 DNA: TGTGCCAGCAGCCAAGATCGGAACCAGTACTACAATGAGCAGTTCTTC
clone size: .
D gene: .
J gene: TRBJ2-1
V gene: TRBV14

CDR3 protein: CASSEGVSGNQPQHF
CDR3 DNA: TGTGCCAGCAGTGAGGGGGTATCCGGCAATCAGCCCCAGCATTTT
clone size: .
D gene: .
J gene: TRBJ1-5
V gene: TRBV2

CDR3 protein: CAISEGQNNYGYTF
CDR3 DNA: TGTGCCATCAGTGAAGGCCAGAACAACTATGGCTACACCTTC
clone size: few
D gene: .
J gene: TRBJ1-2
V gene: TRBV10-3

CDR3 protein: CASSLVGGRDQPQHF
CDR3 DNA: TGCGCCAGCAGCTTGGTAGGGGGGAGGGATCAGCCCCAGCATTTT
clone size: few
D gene: .
J gene: TRBJ1-5
V gene: TRBV5-1

CDR3 protein: CATSPDRQGGADTQYF
CDR3 DNA: TGTGCCACCAGCCCAGATAGGCAGGGCGGAGCAGATACGCAGTATTTT
clone size: once
D gene: .
J gene: TRBJ2-3
V gene: TRBV15

CDR3 protein: CASSVLRDRRSGANVPTF
CDR3 DNA: TGTGCCAGCAGTGTACTACGGGACAGACGCTCTGGGGCCAACGTCCCGACTTTC
clone size: .
D gene: TRBD1
J gene: TRBJ2-6
V gene: TRBV2

CDR3 protein: CASSWTSRGKETQYF
CDR3 DNA: TGCGCCAGCAGCTGGACGTCCCGCGGAAAAGAGACCCAGTACTTC
clone size: once
D gene: .
J gene: TRBJ2-5
V gene: TRBV5-1

CDR3 protein: CASSLAQGWYTQYF
CDR3 DNA: TGTGCCAGCAGCTTAGCCCAGGGGTGGTATACGCAGTATTTT
clone size: .
D gene: .
J gene: TRBJ2-3
V gene: TRBV7-8

CDR3 protein: CASSLGTPLGNEQFF
CDR3 DNA: TGTGCCAGCAGTTTAGGGACACCGCTGGGGAATGAGCAGTTCTTC
clone size: few
D gene: .
J gene: TRBJ2-1
V gene: TRBV27

CDR3 protein: CASSQRQFLAKNIQYF
CDR3 DNA: TGTGCCAGCTCTCAGCGACAGTTTCTAGCCAAAAACATTCAGTACTTC
clone size: .
D gene: .
J gene: TRBJ2-4
V gene: TRBV18

CDR3 protein: CASRLAGVVTQYF
CDR3 DNA: TGTGCCAGCAGACTGGCGGGGGTGGTGACCCAGTACTTC
clone size: once
D gene: TRBD2
J gene: TRBJ2-5
V gene: TRBV2

CDR3 protein: CASSPTDRGLETQYF
CDR3 DNA: TGTGCCAGCAGTCCAACGGACAGGGGGTTAGAGACCCAGTACTTC
clone size: once
D gene: TRBD1
J gene: TRBJ2-5
V gene: TRBV6-2/TRBV6-3

CDR3 protein: CASSTRTKPSYEQYF
CDR3 DNA: TGTGCCAGCAGCACCAGGACAAAACCATCCTACGAGCAGTACTTC
clone size: .
D gene: .
J gene: TRBJ2-7
V gene: TRBV13

CDR3 protein: CSAREGGGKAFF
CDR3 DNA: TGCAGTGCTAGAGAAGGGGGAGGGAAAGCTTTCTTT
clone size: .
D gene: .
J gene: TRBJ1-1
V gene: TRBV20-1

CDR3 protein: CATSDRTSGGAGKTQYF
CDR3 DNA: TGTGCCACCAGTGACCGGACTAGCGGGGGGGCCGGGAAGACCCAGTACTTC
clone size: .
D gene: TRBD2
J gene: TRBJ2-5
V gene: TRBV24-1

CDR3 protein: CASSLTGGAGTQYF
CDR3 DNA: TGTGCCAGCAGCCTGACAGGGGGCGCGGGCACCCAGTACTTC
clone size: .
D gene: TRBD1
J gene: TRBJ2-5
V gene: TRBV12-3/TRBV12-4

CDR3 protein: CASSTAGTTVYNEQFF
CDR3 DNA: TGTGCCAGCAGCACCGCCGGGACTACGGTTTACAATGAGCAGTTCTTC
clone size: .
D gene: TRBD2
J gene: TRBJ2-1
V gene: TRBV11-2

CDR3 protein: CASSVEGLVLREQYF
CDR3 DNA: TGTGCCAGCAGCGTAGAGGGACTAGTCTTACGTGAGCAGTACTTC
clone size: .
D gene: TRBD2
J gene: TRBJ2-7
V gene: TRBV7-8

CDR3 protein: CASSYDSLSTDTQYF
CDR3 DNA: TGTGCCAGCAGTTACGACAGCTTAAGCACAGATACGCAGTATTTT
clone size: .
D gene: .
J gene: TRBJ2-3
V gene: TRBV6-5

CDR3 protein: CASSTGQGRDEQFF
CDR3 DNA: TGTGCCAGCAGTACAGGACAGGGTCGCGATGAGCAGTTCTTC
clone size: .
D gene: TRBD1
J gene: TRBJ2-1
V gene: TRBV6-2/TRBV6-3

CDR3 protein: CASSYSTVKGQETQYF
CDR3 DNA: TGTGCCAGCAGTTACTCGACCGTCAAGGGCCAAGAGACCCAGTACTTC
clone size: .
D gene: .
J gene: TRBJ2-5
V gene: TRBV6-5

CDR3 protein: CASSTETGGTQYF
CDR3 DNA: TGTGCCAGCAGCACAGAGACAGGGGGGACGCAGTATTTT
clone size: .
D gene: TRBD1
J gene: TRBJ2-3
V gene: TRBV7-2